This TCR beta chain comes out of a study of blood T cell repertoires in COVID-19. Study details: COVID-19 samples collected from the United States, Italy and Spain covered acute and convalescent phases. In each case, the material was cDNA or gDNA derived from T cells, B-cell-depleted T cells, or PBMCs.

In the original workflow: Quantification of nucleated cells was approximated via reference gene primer amplification. Assay: immunoSEQ multiplex PCR; the TCRdb copy retains only in-frame clones and omits some. V and J calls and clone size are copied from that table; D and trimming were computed from the DNA. The repertoire consists of some 240,000 clones, with around 84% occurring once and the leading ten covering roughly 1.4%. The V gene lost 3 bases and the J gene lost 7 bases, with 12 bases spanning the gap. From germline, CDR1 is GTSNPN and CDR2 SVGIG (reference sequence). The CDR3 has 12 residues.

The chain is built from TRBV30 and TRBJ1-2; a weak D match, TRBD1 (6 bases). The receptor was derived from a woman in her thirties or forties who had recovered from COVID-19. The sequencing input was peripheral blood. Written as DNA, the CDR3 is TGTGCCTGGAGACAGGGTGGTGGTGGCTACACCTTC. Translation gives CAWRQGGGGYTF.